Following are 18 T cell receptor beta chains from one sample sequenced in a study of early T cells in non-severe SARS-CoV-2 infection. From the 5' RACE reads, TCRdb called clonotypes with MiXCR, one entry per CDR3 protein. The sample includes tens of thousands of distinct CDR3 sequences, roughly an eighth of them seen just once. Sequencing used whole blood. These receptors originate from an adult who was a healthcare worker with PCR-confirmed SARS-CoV-2 infection or an uninfected control (not recorded which).

The chain uses TRBV29-1 and TRBJ2-5; possibly TRBD1 for D (5 bases). The V gene's germline CDR1 is SQVTM and CDR2 ANQGSEA. The CDR3 runs 12 residues. V was clipped by 7 bases and J by 1 base, with 10 bases between them. For the CDR3, the DNA is TGCAGCGGGGGCCAGCCCCAAGAGACCCAGTACTTC. This translates into CSGGQPQETQYF.

This chain uses TRBV4-2 with TRBJ2-1; either TRBD1 or TRBD2 may fit D (5 bases each). CDR1 and CDR2 from the germline V gene are LGHNA and YNFKEQ. Trimming left V 4 bases short and J 9 bases short, with 16 bases between. This CDR3 contains 14 residues. CDR3 region: CASSPGTTSSEQFF. The CDR3, as DNA: TGTGCCAGCAGCCCAGGGACCACGTCGAGTGAGCAGTTCTTC.

The genes are TRBV20-1 and TRBJ2-5, with unresolved D. Germline CDR1 reads DFQATT; CDR2 reads SNEGSKA (reference sequence). This CDR3 region has 15 residues. V lost 3 bases, J lost 3 bases, and 17 bases lay in between. The CDR3 DNA reads as TGCAGTGCTAGCTCCGCCTCACAAGTCAAAGAGACCCAGTACTTC. Translation: CSASSASQVKETQYF.

This clonotype was counted many times. The CDR3 region is CASSTLAGTNEQFF. The CDR3 bases are TGTGCCAGCAGCACACTAGCCGGAACGAATGAGCAGTTCTTC. The genes are TRBV7-2 and TRBJ2-1, with D possibly TRBD2 on 6 matching bases. This CDR3 has 14 residues. Germline loops: CDR1 SGHTA, CDR2 FQGNSA. Between the trimmed V and J ends, which lost 5 bases and 7 bases, there was a span of 15 bases.

This clonotype showed up many times. The V gene is TRBV6-6, the J gene TRBJ1-6; weak D call: TRBD1 (5 bases). From germline, CDR1 is MNHNY and CDR2 SVGAGI (reference sequence). V was pared by 4 bases and J by 7 bases, with 17 bases between. The CDR3 sequence is 16 residues long. Here the CDR3 DNA reads TGTGCCAGCAGTTCGCACAGGACGGGAAGGAATTCACCCCTCCACTTT. Protein product: CASSSHRTGRNSPLHF.

This clonotype turned up a few times. The gene calls are TRBV20-1 and TRBJ2-7, with TRBD1 matching 7 bases. V lost 6 bases, J lost 4 bases, and 15 bases stayed unmatched. This CDR3 contains 15 residues. Germline V CDR1 and CDR2: DFQATT, SNEGSKA (reference sequence). The DNA for the CDR3 is TGCAGTGCCCGCCGCCCTGGGACAGCATTGTACGAGCAGTACTTC. It is translated as CSARRPGTALYEQYF.

In DNA, the CDR3 is TGTGCCAGCAGCGCCAAGACGGCGAACACCGGGGAGCTGTTTTTT. As protein: CASSAKTANTGELFF. The chain links TRBV7-9 to TRBJ2-2; D remains unclear. Trimming cost V 5 bases and J 0 bases, with 10 bases left between them. CDR3 length equals 15 residues. Germline CDR1 reads SEHNR; CDR2 reads FQNEAQ (reference sequence).

This clonotype came up a few times. The CDR3 region is CASSSTGGFTEAFF. Written as DNA, the CDR3 is TGTGCCAGCAGCTCGACAGGGGGCTTCACTGAAGCTTTCTTT. V gene TRBV7-8 combines with J gene TRBJ1-1; 10 bases agree with TRBD1. The germline V gene has CDR1 SGHVS and CDR2 FQNEAQ. CDR3 length equals 14 residues. The ends lost 4 bases at V and 4 bases at J; junction bases unmatched: 3.

The table lists this clonotype with a few counts. The V gene is TRBV18, the J gene TRBJ1-5; TRBD1 is a possible D gene (5 bases). CDR3 length: 15 residues. Germline V gene sequence: CDR1 KGHSH, CDR2 LQKENI. V dropped 4 bases and J dropped 4 bases, with 14 bases sitting between them. The DNA of the CDR3 is TGTGCCAGCTCACTGGGCCGGGGGGAGAATCAGCCCCAGCATTTT. Its translation is CASSLGRGENQPQHF.

The J gene is TRBJ2-3, the V gene TRBV2, with unresolved D. Trimming stripped 0 bases from V and 1 base from J, with 8 bases between. From germline, CDR1 is SNHLY and CDR2 FYNNEI. CDR3 size: 15 residues. The CDR3 DNA reads TGTGCCAGCAGTGAAGCGCTTGGTGGCACAGATACGCAGTATTTT. It encodes CASSEALGGTDTQYF.

This clonotype came up a few times. The rearrangement uses TRBV5-1 and TRBJ2-1; D not certain. Trimming removed 4 bases from V and 5 bases from J, with 13 bases in between. Germline V gives CDR1 SGHRS, CDR2 YFSETQ. The CDR3 covers 14 residues. The CDR3 region is CASSRIAVNNEQFF. The CDR3 DNA reads as TGCGCCAGCAGCCGTATTGCTGTAAACAATGAGCAGTTCTTC.

In DNA, the CDR3 is TGTGCCAGCAGCCCTAGAGCGGGGACTAGCGGGATTTCTGGCACAGATACGCAGTATTTT. Translating it yields CASSPRAGTSGISGTDTQYF. V is TRBV13 and J is TRBJ2-3; TRBD2 matches 13 bases. V lost 5 bases, J lost 1 base, and 15 bases stayed unmatched. This CDR3 is 20 amino acids long. In germline, CDR1 is PRHDT, CDR2 FYEKMQ (reference sequence).

This clonotype was seen ten or more times. V usage is TRBV29-1 and J usage is TRBJ2-3; D is undetermined. The germline gives CDR1 SQVTM, CDR2 ANQGSEA. The CDR3 has 13 amino acids. Trimming stripped 0 bases from V and 5 bases from J, with 9 bases between. CDR3 residues: CSVEDPRVDTQYF. DNA of the CDR3: TGCAGCGTTGAAGATCCCAGAGTAGATACGCAGTATTTT.

Only a few counts were recorded for this clonotype. The CDR3 region has the DNA TGCGCCAGCAGCCAAACTACAGGGATTAATGAAAAACTGTTTTTT. It yields the protein CASSQTTGINEKLFF. The J gene is TRBJ1-4, the V gene TRBV4-1, with a weak D call TRBD1 (6 bases). Germline lookup yields CDR1 MGHRA and CDR2 YSYEKL. Trimming shortened V by 2 bases and J by 4 bases, and 11 bases separated the two germline ends. The CDR3 loop spans 15 amino acids.

J is TRBJ2-1 and V is TRBV7-9; TRBD2 agrees at 8 bases. Trimming removed 4 bases from V and 7 bases from J; junction bases left unmatched: 15. The germline V gene encodes CDR1 SEHNR and CDR2 FQNEAQ (reference sequence). The CDR3 is 17 amino acids. Written as DNA, the CDR3 is TGTGCCAGCAGCTCTATCCGGGAGGGCCAAATTATAAATGAGCAGTTCTTC. It encodes CASSSIREGQIINEQFF. Looking up the rest from reference TRBV7-9 and TRBJ2-1 gives the full variable domain: DTGVSQNPRHKITKRGQNVTFRCDPISEHNRLYWYRQTLGQGPEFLTYFQNEAQLEKSRLLSDRFSAERPKGSFSTLEIQRTEQGDSAMYLCASSSIREGQIINEQFFGPGTRLTVL.

In this sample, this clonotype turned up a few times. CDR3 in DNA: TGTGCCAGCAGCCTAGGAGGCATTGGGACTGAAGCTTTCTTT. Translating it yields CASSLGGIGTEAFF. The chain joins TRBV7-2 to TRBJ1-1; no clear D gene. From germline, CDR1 is SGHTA and CDR2 FQGNSA. This CDR3 region has 14 residues. Trimming left V 5 bases short and J 5 bases short, with 15 bases between.

The rearrangement joins TRBV7-2 to TRBJ2-1; D possibly corresponds to TRBD2 (5 bases). CDR1 and CDR2 from the germline V gene are SGHTA and FQGNSA. This CDR3 comprises 17 residues. V was shortened by 1 base and J by 5 bases, with 18 bases between the two germline ends. The CDR3, as DNA: TGTGCCAGCAGCTTAGTGGGAGTCCCCTCGTATAACAATGAGCAGTTCTTC. Its protein product is CASSLVGVPSYNNEQFF.

This clonotype was recorded a few times. The chain has TRBV7-6 and TRBJ2-1, with a possible D match to TRBD1 (6 bases). With 5 bases removed from V and 5 bases from J, the gap between germline ends came to 10 bases. Germline lookup yields CDR1 SGHVS and CDR2 FNYEAQ. The CDR3 totals 13 residues. CDR3 loop: CASSARQDNEQFF. In DNA, the CDR3 is TGTGCCAGCAGCGCCAGACAGGACAATGAGCAGTTCTTC.